Following are 5 T cell receptor beta chains from one sample sequenced in a study of OX40 agonist ivuxolimab in advanced cancers. Produced via immunoSEQ multiplex PCR; TCRdb's table is partial and in-frame only. This table has some 38,000 clones, approximately 90% appearing once. Specimen: CD4+ or CD8+ T cells sorted from blood, collected in a trial of the OX40 agonist ivuxolimab. These receptors originate from an adult with an advanced solid tumor such as melanoma, head and neck, liver or kidney cancer.

The chain combines TRBV4-3 with TRBJ1-3, with 9 bases that match TRBD1. The CDR3 loop spans 15 amino acids. J was trimmed by 2 bases and V by 3 bases; bases with no gene match: 2. The germline V gene has CDR1 LGHNA and CDR2 YSLEER. As DNA, the CDR3 is TGCGCCAGCAGCCAGGACAGGGGAACTGGAAACACCATATATTTT. This encodes CASSQDRGTGNTIYF.

The chain carries TRBV5-1 and TRBJ1-4; D perhaps matches TRBD1 (5 bases). Germline V gives CDR1 SGHRS, CDR2 YFSETQ. V gave up 0 bases and J gave up 8 bases, with 11 bases separating them. The CDR3 is 14 residues long. This CDR3 reads CASSLEGFREKLFF. For the CDR3, the DNA is TGCGCCAGCAGCTTGGAGGGGTTTCGGGAAAAACTGTTTTTT.

The V call is TRBV7-9, the J call TRBJ2-7, with 8 positions matching TRBD2. V was clipped by 5 bases and J by 3 bases; unmatched bases: 9. CDR1 SEHNR and CDR2 FQNEAQ come from the germline V gene (reference sequence). CDR3 length equals 15 residues. Here the CDR3 DNA reads TGTGCCAGCAGCGGGGCCGGGACTAGTATCTACGAGCAGTACTTC. Translated: CASSGAGTSIYEQYF. Full variable domain (remainder filled in from reference TRBV7-9 and TRBJ2-7): DTGVSQNPRHKITKRGQNVTFRCDPISEHNRLYWYRQTLGQGPEFLTYFQNEAQLEKSRLLSDRFSAERPKGSFSTLEIQRTEQGDSAMYLCASSGAGTSIYEQYFGPGTRLTVT.

V gene TRBV19 combines with J gene TRBJ2-3, with 10 bases fitting TRBD2. This CDR3 spans 15 amino acids. With 5 bases clipped from V and 4 bases from J, the junction kept 6 bases outside the gene matches. The germline CDR1 and CDR2 sequences are LNHDA and SQIVND (reference sequence). Here the CDR3 reads CASSPLAGVADTQYF. CDR3 nucleotides: TGTGCCAGTAGTCCCCTAGCGGGAGTAGCAGATACGCAGTATTTT. The variable domain in full, completed from reference TRBV19 and TRBJ2-3, reads DGGITQSPKYLFRKEGQNVTLSCEQNLNHDAMYWYRQDPGQGLRLIYYSQIVNDFQKGDIAEGYSVSREKKESFPLTVTSAQKNPTAFYLCASSPLAGVADTQYFGPGTRLTVL.

The chain recombines TRBV29-1 with TRBJ2-1; D is possibly TRBD1 (5 bases). The germline V gene encodes CDR1 SQVTM and CDR2 ANQGSEA. There are 11 residues in the CDR3. V was trimmed by 8 bases and J by 4 bases, leaving 9 bases between them. The DNA for the CDR3 is TGCAGCCTTAGACAGTACAATGAGCAGTTCTTC. As protein: CSLRQYNEQFF.